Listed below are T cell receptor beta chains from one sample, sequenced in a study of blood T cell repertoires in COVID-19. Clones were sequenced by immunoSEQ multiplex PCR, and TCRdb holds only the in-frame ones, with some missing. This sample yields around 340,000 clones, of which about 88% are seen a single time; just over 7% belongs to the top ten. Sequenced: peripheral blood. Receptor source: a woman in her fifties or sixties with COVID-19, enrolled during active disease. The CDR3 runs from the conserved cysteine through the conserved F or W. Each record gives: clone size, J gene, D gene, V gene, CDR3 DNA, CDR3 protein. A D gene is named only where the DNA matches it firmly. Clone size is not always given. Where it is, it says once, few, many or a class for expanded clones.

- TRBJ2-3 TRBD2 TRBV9 TGTGCCAGCAGCGCCGGGACTAGCGGCTACACAGATACGCAGTATTTT CASSAGTSGYTDTQYF
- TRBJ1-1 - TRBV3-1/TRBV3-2 TGTGCCAGCAGCCAGGACCAATGGGGCAGGGCGTTT CASSQDQWGRAF
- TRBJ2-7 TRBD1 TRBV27 TGTGCCAGCAGTCCTCGTGGTGAAGGGGGCCCCTACGAGCAGTACTTC CASSPRGEGGPYEQYF
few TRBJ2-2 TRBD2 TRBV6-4 TGTGCCAGCAGACTAGCGGCGAACACCGGGGAGCTGTTTTTT CASRLAANTGELFF
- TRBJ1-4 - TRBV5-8 TGTGCCAGCAGCTTAGGTCAGGCCACTAATGAAAAACTGTTTTTT CASSLGQATNEKLFF
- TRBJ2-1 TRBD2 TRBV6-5 TGTGCCAGCAGTTCCCCACGGGGGGTCCTAAATGAGCAGTTCTTC CASSSPRGVLNEQFF
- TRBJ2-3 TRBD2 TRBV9 TGTGCCAGCAGCGTACGGACTAGCGGGGCCTCCGGGGATACGCAGTATTTT CASSVRTSGASGDTQYF
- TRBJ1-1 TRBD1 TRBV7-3 TGTGCCAGCAGCCCGACGGGGGACAGGGGGTGGAACACTGAAGCTTTCTTT CASSPTGDRGWNTEAFF
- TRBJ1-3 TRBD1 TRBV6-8 TGTGCCAGCAGCCGACAGGGAGACTCTGGAAACACCATATATTTT CASSRQGDSGNTIYF
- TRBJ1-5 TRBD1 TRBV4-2 TGTGCCAGCAGCCCCCCCCTCCGGGACAGGAAAATTCAGCCCCAGCATTTT CASSPPLRDRKIQPQHF
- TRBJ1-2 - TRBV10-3 TGTGCCATCAGTGGGGGAGGGCTGAGGTTGGACTATGGCTACACCTTC CAISGGGLRLDYGYTF
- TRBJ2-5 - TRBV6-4 TGTGCCAGCAGTGACTATTCGTACCAAGAGACCCAGTACTTC CASSDYSYQETQYF
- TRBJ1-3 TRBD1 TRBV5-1 TGCGCCAGCAGCCCCACAGGGGGCTCTGGAAACACCATATATTTT CASSPTGGSGNTIYF
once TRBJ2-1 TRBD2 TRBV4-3 TGCGCCAGCAGCCCCCAAGGGGGGGGGCTAGCGGGGGACAATGAGCAGTTCTTC CASSPQGGGLAGDNEQFF
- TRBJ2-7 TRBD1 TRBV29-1 TGCAGCGCCCGCGACAGGGAGAACGGGTACGAGCAGTACTTC CSARDRENGYEQYF
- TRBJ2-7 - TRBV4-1 TGCGCCAGCAGCCGGACTGAGACCTACGAGCAGTACTTC CASSRTETYEQYF
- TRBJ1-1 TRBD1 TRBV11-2 TGTGCCAGCAGCTTAGGGAGACAGGGAAAAACTGAAGCTTTCTTT CASSLGRQGKTEAFF
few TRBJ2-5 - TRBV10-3 TGTGCCATCGCAACAGACCAAGAGACCCAGTACTTC CAIATDQETQYF
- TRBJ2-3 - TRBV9 TGTGCCAGCAGCCCACCAGCGTGGAAAGATACGCAGTATTTT CASSPPAWKDTQYF
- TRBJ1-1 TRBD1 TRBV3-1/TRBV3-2 TGTGCCAGCAGCCAACGAGGACAGGGGGAGGGCACTGAAGCTTTCTTT CASSQRGQGEGTEAFF
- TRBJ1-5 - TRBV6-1 TGTGCCAGCAGTGAAGTCACGGGAGGAACCCTCCATCAGCCCCAGCATTTT CASSEVTGGTLHQPQHF
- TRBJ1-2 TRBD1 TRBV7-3 TGTGCCAGCAGCTTATACAGGGGCACTAACTATGGCTACACCTTC CASSLYRGTNYGYTF
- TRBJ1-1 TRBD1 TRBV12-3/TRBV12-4 TGTGCCAGCAGATGGGACAGCACTGAAGCTTTCTTT CASRWDSTEAFF
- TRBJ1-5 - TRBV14 TGTGCCAGCAGCCAAGTAGGGGTGAATCAGCCCCAGCATTTT CASSQVGVNQPQHF
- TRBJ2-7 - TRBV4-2 TGTGCCAGCAGCCAAGCCGGGACTCCATACGAGCAGTACTTC CASSQAGTPYEQYF
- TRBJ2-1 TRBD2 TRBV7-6 TGTGCCAGCAGCCCCCGAGCGGGGGGTTCCTACAATGAGCAGTTCTTC CASSPRAGGSYNEQFF
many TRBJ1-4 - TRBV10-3 TGTGCCACAGGACAGCCTAATGAAAAACTGTTTTTT CATGQPNEKLFF
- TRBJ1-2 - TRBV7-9 TGTGCCAGCAGCTTAGAGGGTGCGGGCCTTGTCTATGGCTACACCTTC CASSLEGAGLVYGYTF